The 26 T cell receptor beta chains presented below share a single source sample, sequenced in a study of T cells after yellow fever vaccination. TCRdb reprocessed the 5' RACE reads via MiXCR and lists one record per CDR3 protein. The repertoire holds around 56,000 distinct CDR3 sequences, approximately 5.7% seen once, with roughly 30% in the top ten. The specimen was PBMCs, either bulk or a sorted T-cell subset (CD4+, CD8+, memory, or dextramer-sorted; not recorded which), collected on the day of the yellow fever booster vaccination. Receptors were obtained from a man between 18 and 29 years old who received the YFV17D yellow fever vaccine.

The table lists this clonotype with many counts. The genes are TRBV29-1 and TRBJ1-2; D is uncertain. V lost 0 bases and J lost 3, with 8 bases in between. The CDR3 consists of 13 residues. From germline, CDR1 is SQVTM and CDR2 ANQGSEA. The CDR3 sequence: CSVEESLYYGYTF. The DNA for the CDR3 is TGCAGCGTTGAAGAGTCACTTTACTATGGCTACACCTTC.

This clonotype was recorded many times. CDR3 sequence (DNA): TGCGCCAGCAGCATAGGACTAGCGGGGTACAATGAGCAGTTCTTC. It encodes CASSIGLAGYNEQFF. The chain links TRBV5-1 to TRBJ2-1, with 12 bases lining up with TRBD2. The J segment lost 4 bases and the V segment lost 4 bases, leaving 3 bases of the junction unmatched. This CDR3 is 15 amino acids long. Germline V gives CDR1 SGHRS, CDR2 YFSETQ.

This clonotype was counted a few times. The chain is built from TRBV12-5 and TRBJ2-3, with no clear D. Germline loops: CDR1 LGHNT, CDR2 FRNRAP. The CDR3 has 15 amino acids. V lost 1 base, J lost 1 base, and 9 bases lay in between. The CDR3 bases are TGTGCTAGTGGTTTGGGGAGAATCGGCACAGATACGCAGTATTTT. Translating gives CASGLGRIGTDTQYF.

This clonotype was picked up a small number of times. The chain carries TRBV28 and TRBJ1-1; D perhaps matches TRBD1 (5 bases). CDR1 is MDHEN and CDR2 is SYDVKM in the germline V gene. There are 13 residues in the CDR3. Trimming removed 3 bases at V and 4 bases at J, with 9 bases between. This CDR3 reads CASSLGPFTEAFF. The CDR3 nucleotides read TGTGCCAGCAGTTTGGGACCTTTCACTGAAGCTTTCTTT.

The table lists this clonotype with many counts. J is TRBJ2-7 and V is TRBV6-1; D call uncertain. CDR1 is MNHNS, CDR2 SASEGT, per germline. Trimming removed 6 bases at V and 6 bases at J, with 15 bases between. The CDR3 is 13 amino acids. CDR3 DNA: TGTGCCAGCAGCAACATCCAGGATGGCGAGCAGTACGTC. Its translation is CASSNIQDGEQYV.

This clonotype was seen more than once but under ten times. The chain joins TRBV7-2 to TRBJ2-1, with 10 nucleotides matching TRBD2. J lost 7 bases, V lost 2 bases, and 11 bases had no gene match. CDR3 length equals 17 residues. Germline CDR1 reads SGHTA; CDR2 reads FQGNSA. This chain's CDR3 is CASSLQRGGSLKNEQFF. The CDR3 region has the DNA TGTGCCAGCAGCTTACAGCGGGGGGGAAGCCTGAAAAATGAGCAGTTCTTC.

Worth noting for this clonotype: One end of the junction fails to match germline, which may point to a read error. This sequence joins TRBV6-6 and TRBJ2-7; unclear D gene. This CDR3 is 11 amino acids long. In germline, CDR1 is MNHNY, CDR2 SVGAGI (reference sequence). DNA for the CDR3: TGTGCCAGCAGTTACTCCGACGAGCAGTACTTC. Amino acid sequence: CASSYSDEQYF.

This clonotype was counted many times. The chain carries TRBV6-5 and TRBJ1-1, with D possibly being TRBD1 (6 bases). Between the trimmed V and J ends, which lost 6 bases and 4 bases, there was a span of 15 bases. The CDR3 has 14 residues. Germline V gene lookup returns CDR1 MNHEY and CDR2 SVGAGI. CDR3 bases: TGTGCCAGCAGGCAGAACAGGGTGGGCACTGAAGCTTTCTTT. Its translation: CASRQNRVGTEAFF.

This clonotype appeared many times. The chain uses TRBV25-1 and TRBJ2-7, with D perhaps matching TRBD2 (5 bases). Germline V CDR1 and CDR2: MGHDK, SYGVNS. V was cut by 8 bases and J by 2 bases, with 19 bases left in between. The CDR3 loop spans 15 amino acids. This CDR3 is CASPTAAAVPYEQYF. The CDR3 nucleotides are TGTGCCAGCCCCACGGCGGCAGCGGTGCCCTACGAGCAGTACTTC.

This clonotype was found many times. J is TRBJ1-1 and V is TRBV29-1; D remains unclear. The CDR3 loop spans 12 amino acids. CDR1 is SQVTM and CDR2 is ANQGSEA in the germline V gene. Trimming removed 1 base at V and 7 bases at J, with 10 bases between. CDR3 bases: TGCAGCGTTGAAGCACTCACCTTTGAAGCTTTCTTT. It specifies CSVEALTFEAFF.

The chain joins TRBV3-1 to TRBJ2-3; D gene unclear. V lost 0 bases and J lost 3, with 13 bases in between. The CDR3 sequence is 16 residues long. Germline values: CDR1 LGHDT, CDR2 YNNKEL (reference sequence). CDR3 region: CASSQEGTRRTDTQYF. CDR3 bases: TGTGCCAGCAGCCAAGAGGGAACCAGGAGAACAGATACGCAGTATTTT.

At least ten counts were recorded for this clonotype. The rearrangement links TRBV7-9 to TRBJ2-5, with D uncertain. Per the germline V gene, CDR1 is SEHNR and CDR2 is FQNEAQ (reference sequence). The CDR3 sequence is 13 residues long. Trimming shortened V by 5 bases and J by 2 bases, and 9 bases separated the two germline ends. The CDR3 region has the DNA TGTGCCAGCAGCCGCAACCCTCAAGAGACCCAGTACTTC. It codes for CASSRNPQETQYF.

This clonotype was detected ten times or more. The CDR3 DNA sequence: TGTGCCAGCTGGGGGGGCCCAGCTGAAGCTTTCTTT. It specifies CASWGGPAEAFF. The genes are TRBV6-6 and TRBJ1-1, with D maybe TRBD1 (6 bases). The CDR3 loop spans 12 amino acids. Germline values: CDR1 MNHNY, CDR2 SVGAGI (reference sequence). The V end lost 8 bases, the J end lost 6 bases, and 13 bases lay between the germline ends.

This clonotype was found many times. This chain links TRBV30 with TRBJ2-7; no clear D. The V end lost 2 bases, the J end lost 2 bases, and 7 bases lay between the germline ends. This CDR3 contains 12 residues. Looked up from germline, CDR1 is GTSNPN and CDR2 is SVGIG (reference sequence). This CDR3 reads CAWSQIPYEQYF. CDR3 coding DNA: TGTGCCTGGAGTCAAATACCCTACGAGCAGTACTTC.

This clonotype was recorded many times. The chain uses TRBV5-5 and TRBJ2-3; D not certain. CDR3 length: 13 amino acids. Germline V gene lookup returns CDR1 SGHKS and CDR2 YYEKEE (reference sequence). V was trimmed by 3 bases and J by 5 bases, leaving 10 bases between them. The CDR3 nucleotides are TGTGCCAGCAGCTACCAGTTGGGAGATACGCAGTATTTT. It codes for CASSYQLGDTQYF.

This clonotype was counted many times. The chain uses TRBV12-3 or TRBV12-4 and TRBJ1-2, with unresolved D. V was trimmed by 3 bases and J by 8 bases, leaving 10 bases between them. CDR3 length: 12 residues. For the CDR3, the DNA is TGTGCCAGCAGTTTGCGGGAGTGGGGCTACACCTTC. Translation gives CASSLREWGYTF.

Ten or more counts support this clonotype. The gene calls are TRBV12-3 or TRBV12-4 and TRBJ1-4, with D possibly matching TRBD1 (5 bases). CDR3 length: 15 amino acids. Trimming cost V 6 bases and J 4 bases, with 15 bases left between them. The CDR3 coding sequence is TGTGCCAGCAGGAAGGTCGTAGGGGTTAATGAAAAACTGTTTTTT. This gives the protein CASRKVVGVNEKLFF.

This clonotype has at least ten counts. This sequence joins TRBV5-1 and TRBJ2-3; TRBD1 agrees at 10 bases. From germline, CDR1 is SGHRS and CDR2 YFSETQ. V was clipped by 0 bases and J by 6 bases; unmatched bases: 7. This CDR3 has 16 residues. The CDR3 reads CASSLGWGQGPDTQYF. In DNA form, the CDR3 reads TGCGCCAGCAGCTTGGGGTGGGGACAGGGGCCCGATACGCAGTATTTT.

This clonotype was counted ten times or more. This chain connects TRBV20-1 to TRBJ1-1; no reliable D call. V lost 6 bases, J lost 0 bases, and 14 bases lay in between. This CDR3 is built from 14 residues. Germline V lookup: CDR1 DFQATT, CDR2 SNEGSKA (reference sequence). The CDR3 reads CSAPEGTMNTEAFF. DNA of the CDR3: TGCAGTGCGCCAGAAGGTACCATGAACACTGAAGCTTTCTTT.

A remark on this clonotype: A much larger clone sits a single nucleotide away, making a read error possible. The chain is built from TRBV4-2 and TRBJ1-1; TRBD1 is a possible D gene (5 bases). The CDR3 is 14 amino acids. Trimming stripped 0 bases from V and 11 bases from J, with 16 bases between. Germline V gene sequence: CDR1 LGHNA, CDR2 YNFKEQ. Here the CDR3 reads CASSQDGGAGEAFF. CDR3 coding DNA: TGTGCCAGCAGCCAAGACGGAGGCGCGGGGGAGGCTTTCTTT.

Here the CDR3 DNA reads TGTGCCAGCAAGGAAGGCACTGAAGCTTTCTTT. Translating gives CASKEGTEAFF. The rearrangement links TRBV12-3 or TRBV12-4 to TRBJ1-1; no clear D gene. With 7 bases removed from V and 4 bases from J, the gap between germline ends came to 7 bases. CDR3 size: 11 residues.

This clonotype was recorded at least ten times. J is TRBJ1-5 and V is TRBV6-6; no firm D call. Germline CDR1 and CDR2: MNHNY and SVGAGI (reference sequence). Deletions cut 5 bases from V and 3 bases from J, with 17 bases between. This CDR3 has 16 amino acids. The CDR3 sequence is CASSRLFDSINQPQHF. CDR3 nucleotide sequence: TGTGCCAGCAGTAGATTATTCGACTCCATCAATCAGCCCCAGCATTTT.

The table lists this clonotype with many counts. The rearrangement joins TRBV3-1 to TRBJ2-7; TRBD1 matches at 7 bases. The CDR3 is 14 amino acids. Germline CDR1 is LGHDT and CDR2 is YNNKEL (reference sequence). Trimming removed 4 bases from V and 1 base from J; junction bases left unmatched: 4. The CDR3 reads CASSRRDRSYEQYF. CDR3 sequence (DNA): TGTGCCAGCAGCCGCCGGGACAGATCCTACGAGCAGTACTTC.

This clonotype has a count of ten or more. The chain links TRBV7-6 to TRBJ1-1; 7 bases map to TRBD1. The CDR3 contains 14 residues. Germline trimming cut 5 bases from V and 4 bases from J; bases unmatched to any gene: 7. Germline CDR1 SGHVS, CDR2 FNYEAQ. The CDR3 region has the DNA TGTGCCAGCAGCACTTACCCAGGGGGCACTGAAGCTTTCTTT. It encodes CASSTYPGGTEAFF.

The chain has TRBV11-3 and TRBJ2-1; D not resolved. The V gene lost 5 bases and the J gene lost 6 bases, with 11 bases spanning the gap. Germline CDR1 is SGHNT and CDR2 is YENEEA. This CDR3 region has 13 residues. CDR3 in amino acids: CASSPRLSNEQFF. CDR3 coding DNA: TGTGCCAGCAGCCCCAGGCTGAGCAATGAGCAGTTCTTC.

This clonotype was seen repeatedly, ten times or more. The rearrangement uses TRBV3-1 and TRBJ1-1; D gene unclear. There are 15 residues in the CDR3. Germline V gene data show CDR1 as LGHDT and CDR2 as YNNKEL (reference sequence). V was cut by 0 bases and J by 1 base, with 9 bases left in between. CDR3 DNA: TGTGCCAGCAGCCAAGACTATCGGGGGAACACTGAAGCTTTCTTT. Its protein is CASSQDYRGNTEAFF. Looking up the rest from reference TRBV3-1 and TRBJ1-1 gives the full variable domain: DTAVSQTPKYLVTQMGNDKSIKCEQNLGHDTMYWYKQDSKKFLKIMFSYNNKELIINETVPNRFSPKSPDKAHLNLHINSLELGDSAVYFCASSQDYRGNTEAFFGQGTRLTVV.